The present T cell receptor (beta chain) was sequenced within a study of identical twins. This clonotype was seen a handful of times. A universal primer site came from template switching; cDNA carried unique molecular identifiers. Via MiXCR, TCRdb re-called the 5' RACE reads, giving one row per CDR3 protein. Here the sample spans fewer than 500,000 distinct CDR3 sequences, 13% to 15% being singletons. The CDR3 sequence is 16 residues long. The junction had 8 bases not matched to a gene; V was cut back by 3 bases and J by 6 bases. The germline V gene encodes CDR1 SGHTA and CDR2 FQGNSA. The data also belong to a second study, concerning yellow fever vaccine responses in identical twins.

The V call is TRBV7-2, the J call TRBJ2-5; 12 nucleotides align to TRBD1. The sequence was obtained from a young woman in good health. The sequencing sample was made of CD4+ T cells sorted from blood. CDR3 DNA: TGTGCCAGCAGCTTTGAAGGGACAGGGGGCCGAAAGACCCAGTACTTC. Residues: CASSFEGTGGRKTQYF.